A single sample is the source of the 3 T cell receptor beta chains below, sequenced in a study of regulatory T cells in long-lasting Graves disease. Time point reported: newly diagnosed GD, antithyroid drugs for less than 3 months. After RNA was extracted from PBMCs, the TCR library was made from it. CDR3-region Arm-PCR and iRepertoire HTBI primers produced the TCR beta libraries. TCRdb re-called the multiplex PCR reads through MiXCR, storing one row per CDR3 protein. The sample shows 360,000 or so distinct CDR3 sequences, 16% of them seen only once. The same data also went into a second study, on T cells in Graves' hyperthyroidism and ophthalmopathy.

Source: peripheral blood mononuclear cells (PBMCs), taken at new diagnosis, from a patient treated with antithyroid drugs. The origin of the receptors is a man between 40 and 49 years old with Graves disease.

This clonotype was counted ten times or more. The genes are TRBV5-1 and TRBJ2-5; 11 bases fit TRBD2. The CDR3 totals 16 residues. The germline gives CDR1 SGHRS, CDR2 YFSETQ. After removal of 4 bases from V and 1 base from J, the junction contained 6 bases not matched to a gene. CDR3 residues: CASSMIAGGIQETQYF. DNA for the CDR3: TGCGCCAGCAGCATGATAGCGGGGGGGATCCAAGAGACCCAGTACTTC.

This clonotype was counted only a few times. The chain employs TRBV19 and TRBJ1-5, with D maybe TRBD1 (5 bases). The CDR3 is made up of 14 amino acids. Between the trimmed V and J ends, which lost 1 base and 9 bases, there was a span of 13 bases. Looked up from germline, CDR1 is LNHDA and CDR2 is SQIVND (reference sequence). The CDR3 nucleotides are TGTGCCAGTAGTATAGCCCCGGGACGTATGCCCCAGCATTTT. This codes for CASSIAPGRMPQHF. Using reference TRBV19 and TRBJ1-5 for the parts outside the CDR3, the full variable domain is DGGITQSPKYLFRKEGQNVTLSCEQNLNHDAMYWYRQDPGQGLRLIYYSQIVNDFQKGDIAEGYSVSREKKESFPLTVTSAQKNPTAFYLCASSIAPGRMPQHFGDGTRLSIL.

This clonotype was seen ten or more times. The chain couples TRBV12-3 or TRBV12-4 to TRBJ1-4; unclear D gene. Trimming took 6 bases from V and 1 from J, leaving 18 bases between them. This CDR3 has 17 residues. In nucleotides, the CDR3 is TGTGCCAGCAGCCCGCCCGTTCCCTCGAAAACTAATGAAAAACTGTTTTTT. This translates into CASSPPVPSKTNEKLFF.